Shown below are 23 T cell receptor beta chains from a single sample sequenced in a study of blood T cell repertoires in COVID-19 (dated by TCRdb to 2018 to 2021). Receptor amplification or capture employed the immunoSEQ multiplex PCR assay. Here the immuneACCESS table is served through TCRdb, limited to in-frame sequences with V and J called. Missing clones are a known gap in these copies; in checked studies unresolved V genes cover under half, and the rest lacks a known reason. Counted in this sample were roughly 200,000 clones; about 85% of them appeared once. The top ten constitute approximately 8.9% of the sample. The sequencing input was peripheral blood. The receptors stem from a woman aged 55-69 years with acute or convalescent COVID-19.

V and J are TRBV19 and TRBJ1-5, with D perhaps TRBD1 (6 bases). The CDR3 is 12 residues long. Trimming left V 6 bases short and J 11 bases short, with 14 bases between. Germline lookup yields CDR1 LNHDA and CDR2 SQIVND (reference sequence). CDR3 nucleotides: TGTGCCAGTAGCGAGCCCGGACAGTCCCAGCATTTT. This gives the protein CASSEPGQSQHF.

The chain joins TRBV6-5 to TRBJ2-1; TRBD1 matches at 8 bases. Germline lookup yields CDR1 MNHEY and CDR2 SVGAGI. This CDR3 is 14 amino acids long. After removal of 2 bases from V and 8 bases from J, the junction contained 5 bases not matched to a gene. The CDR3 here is CASSYGTGLDEQFF. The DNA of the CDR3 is TGTGCCAGCAGTTACGGGACAGGCTTGGATGAGCAGTTCTTC.

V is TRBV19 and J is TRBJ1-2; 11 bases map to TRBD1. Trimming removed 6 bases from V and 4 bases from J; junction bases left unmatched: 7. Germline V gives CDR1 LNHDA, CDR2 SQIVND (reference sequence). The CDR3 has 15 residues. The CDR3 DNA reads TGTGCCAGTAGCCGTTCCGGGACAGGGGGCTATGGCTACACCTTC. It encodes CASSRSGTGGYGYTF.

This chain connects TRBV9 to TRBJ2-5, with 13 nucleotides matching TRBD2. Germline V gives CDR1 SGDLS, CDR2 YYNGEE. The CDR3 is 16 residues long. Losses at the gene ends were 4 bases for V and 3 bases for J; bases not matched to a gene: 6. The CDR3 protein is CASSLRLAGGKETQYF. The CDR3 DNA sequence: TGTGCCAGCAGCCTCCGACTAGCGGGGGGTAAAGAGACCCAGTACTTC.

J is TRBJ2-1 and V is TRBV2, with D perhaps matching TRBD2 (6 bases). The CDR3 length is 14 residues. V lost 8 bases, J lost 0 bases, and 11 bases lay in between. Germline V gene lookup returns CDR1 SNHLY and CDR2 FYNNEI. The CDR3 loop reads CASAAGSSYNEQFF. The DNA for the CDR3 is TGTGCCAGCGCGGCGGGGAGCTCCTACAATGAGCAGTTCTTC.

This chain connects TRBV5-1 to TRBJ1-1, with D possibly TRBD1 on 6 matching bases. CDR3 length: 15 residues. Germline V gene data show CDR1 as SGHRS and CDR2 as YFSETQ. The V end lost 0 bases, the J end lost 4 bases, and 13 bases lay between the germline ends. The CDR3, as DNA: TGCGCCAGCAGCTTGGGCGGGGGGCTAGGCACTGAAGCTTTCTTT. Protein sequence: CASSLGGGLGTEAFF.

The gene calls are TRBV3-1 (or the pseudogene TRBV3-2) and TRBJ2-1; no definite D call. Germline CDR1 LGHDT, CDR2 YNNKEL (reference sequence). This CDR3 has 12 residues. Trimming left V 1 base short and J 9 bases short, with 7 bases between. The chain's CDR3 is CASSQVGLEQFF. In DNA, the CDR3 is TGTGCCAGCAGCCAAGTGGGCCTTGAGCAGTTCTTC.

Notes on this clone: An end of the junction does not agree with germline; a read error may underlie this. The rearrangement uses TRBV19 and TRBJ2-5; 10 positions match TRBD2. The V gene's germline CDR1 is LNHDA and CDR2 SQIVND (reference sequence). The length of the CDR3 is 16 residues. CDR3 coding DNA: TGTGCCAGTAACCCTAGCGGGAGTCCGGGACAAGGGACCCAGTACTTC. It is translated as CASNPSGSPGQGTQYF.

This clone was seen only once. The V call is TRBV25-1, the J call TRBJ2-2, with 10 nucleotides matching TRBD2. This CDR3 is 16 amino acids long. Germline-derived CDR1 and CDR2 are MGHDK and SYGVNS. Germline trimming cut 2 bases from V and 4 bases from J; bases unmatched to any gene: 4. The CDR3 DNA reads TGTGCCAGCAGTGAAAAAGCGGGAGGGGTCACCGGGGAGCTGTTTTTT. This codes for CASSEKAGGVTGELFF.

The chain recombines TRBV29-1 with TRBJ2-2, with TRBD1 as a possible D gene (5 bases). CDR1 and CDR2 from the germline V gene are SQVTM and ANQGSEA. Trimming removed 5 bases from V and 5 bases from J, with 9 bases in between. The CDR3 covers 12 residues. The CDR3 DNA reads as TGCAGCGTTCGTCCAGGGACCGGGGAGCTGTTTTTT. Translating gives CSVRPGTGELFF.

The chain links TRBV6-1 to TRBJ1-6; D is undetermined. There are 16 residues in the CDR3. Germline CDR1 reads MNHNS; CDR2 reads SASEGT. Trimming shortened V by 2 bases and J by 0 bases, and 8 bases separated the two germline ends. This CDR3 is CASSEREGSYNSPLHF. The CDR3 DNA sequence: TGTGCCAGCAGTGAAAGGGAGGGCTCCTATAATTCACCCCTCCACTTT.

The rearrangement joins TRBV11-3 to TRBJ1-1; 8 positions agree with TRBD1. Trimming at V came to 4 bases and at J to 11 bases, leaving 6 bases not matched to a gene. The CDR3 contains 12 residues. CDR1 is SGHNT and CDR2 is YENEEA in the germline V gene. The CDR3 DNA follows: TGTGCCAGCAGCTCACCAGGGGGCCCGGCTTTCTTT. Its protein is CASSSPGGPAFF.

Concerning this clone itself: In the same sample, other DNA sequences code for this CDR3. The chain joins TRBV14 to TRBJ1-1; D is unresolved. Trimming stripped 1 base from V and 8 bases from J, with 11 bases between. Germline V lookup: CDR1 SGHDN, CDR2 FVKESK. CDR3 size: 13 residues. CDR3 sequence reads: CASSQVRGREAFF. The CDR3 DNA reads TGTGCCAGCAGCCAAGTGCGGGGTCGGGAAGCTTTCTTT.

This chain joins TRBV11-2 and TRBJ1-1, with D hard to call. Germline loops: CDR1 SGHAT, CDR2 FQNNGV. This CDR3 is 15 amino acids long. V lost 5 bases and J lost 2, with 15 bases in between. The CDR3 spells CASSRWLATNTEAFF. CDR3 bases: TGTGCCAGCAGCCGCTGGCTAGCAACTAACACTGAAGCTTTCTTT.

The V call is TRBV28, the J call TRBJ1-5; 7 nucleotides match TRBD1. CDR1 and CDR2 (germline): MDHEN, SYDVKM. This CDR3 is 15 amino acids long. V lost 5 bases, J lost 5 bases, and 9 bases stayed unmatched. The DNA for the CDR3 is TGTGCCAGCAGTCCGCTGGGACAGAGAGATCAGCCCCAGCATTTT. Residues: CASSPLGQRDQPQHF. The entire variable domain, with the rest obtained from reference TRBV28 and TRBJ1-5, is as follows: DVKVTQSSRYLVKRTGEKVFLECVQDMDHENMFWYRQDPGLGLRLIYFSYDVKMKEKGDIPEGYSVSREKKERFSLILESASTNQTSMYLCASSPLGQRDQPQHFGDGTRLSIL.

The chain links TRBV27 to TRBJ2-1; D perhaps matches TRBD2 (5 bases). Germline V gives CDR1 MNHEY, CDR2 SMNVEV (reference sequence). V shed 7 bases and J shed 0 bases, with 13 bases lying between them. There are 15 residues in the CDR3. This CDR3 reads CASTRSGSSYNEQFF. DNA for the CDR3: TGTGCCAGCACTAGGAGCGGAAGCTCCTACAATGAGCAGTTCTTC.

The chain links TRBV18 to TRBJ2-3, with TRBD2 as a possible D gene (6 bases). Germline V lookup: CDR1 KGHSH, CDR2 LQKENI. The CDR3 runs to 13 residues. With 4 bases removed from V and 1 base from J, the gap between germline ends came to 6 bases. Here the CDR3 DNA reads TGTGCCAGCTCACGGGGGGGCACAGATACGCAGTATTTT. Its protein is CASSRGGTDTQYF.

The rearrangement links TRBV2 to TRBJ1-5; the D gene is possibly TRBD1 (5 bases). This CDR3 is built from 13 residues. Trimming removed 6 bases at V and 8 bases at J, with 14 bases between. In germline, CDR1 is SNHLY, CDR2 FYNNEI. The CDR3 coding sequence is TGTGCCAGCAGCGATGGGGGGGGAAAGCCCCAGCATTTT. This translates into CASSDGGGKPQHF. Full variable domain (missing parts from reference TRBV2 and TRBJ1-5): EPEVTQTPSHQVTQMGQEVILRCVPISNHLYFYWYRQILGQKVEFLVSFYNNEISEKSEIFDDQFSVERPDGSNFTLKIRSTKLEDSAMYFCASSDGGGKPQHFGDGTRLSIL.

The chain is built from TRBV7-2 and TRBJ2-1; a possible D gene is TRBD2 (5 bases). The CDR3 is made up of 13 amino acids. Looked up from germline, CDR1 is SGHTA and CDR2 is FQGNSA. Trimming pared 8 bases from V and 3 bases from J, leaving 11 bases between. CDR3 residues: CASGNSVYNEQFF. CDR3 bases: TGTGCCAGCGGTAATAGCGTCTACAATGAGCAGTTCTTC.

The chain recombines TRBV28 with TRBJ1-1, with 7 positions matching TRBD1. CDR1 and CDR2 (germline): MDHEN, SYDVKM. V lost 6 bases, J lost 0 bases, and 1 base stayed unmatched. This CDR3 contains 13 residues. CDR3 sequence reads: CASRGQMNTEAFF. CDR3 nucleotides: TGTGCCAGCAGGGGACAGATGAACACTGAAGCTTTCTTT.

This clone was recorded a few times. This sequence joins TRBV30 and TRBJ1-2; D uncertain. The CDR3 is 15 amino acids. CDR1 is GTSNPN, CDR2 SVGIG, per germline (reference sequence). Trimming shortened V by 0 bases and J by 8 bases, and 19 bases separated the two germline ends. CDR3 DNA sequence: TGTGCCTGGAGTGTAACGTTTCGCGGCGAGTGGGGCTACACCTTC. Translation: CAWSVTFRGEWGYTF.

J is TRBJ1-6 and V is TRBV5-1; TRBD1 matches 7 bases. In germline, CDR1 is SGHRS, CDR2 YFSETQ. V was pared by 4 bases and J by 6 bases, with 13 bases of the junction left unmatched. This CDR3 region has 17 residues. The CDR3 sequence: CASSLQPQGTVNSPLHF. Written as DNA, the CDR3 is TGCGCCAGCAGCCTGCAACCCCAGGGGACAGTTAATTCACCCCTCCACTTT.

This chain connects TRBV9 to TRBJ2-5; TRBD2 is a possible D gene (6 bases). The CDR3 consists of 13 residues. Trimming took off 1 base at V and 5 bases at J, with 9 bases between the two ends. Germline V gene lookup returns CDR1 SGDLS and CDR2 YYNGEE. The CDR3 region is CASSVSGEETQYF. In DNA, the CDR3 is TGTGCCAGCAGCGTATCGGGAGAGGAGACCCAGTACTTC.